The TCR beta chain described here comes from a study of graft-versus-host responses after intestinal transplantation. Study in general: Recipients underwent multivisceral, liver-intestinal, or isolated intestinal transplants.

Concerning this clone itself: Its specificity is not known.

Trimming took 4 bases from V and 3 from J, leaving 22 bases between them. This CDR3 has 17 amino acids. CDR1 and CDR2 from the germline V gene are SQVTM and ANQGSEA. Method: immunoSEQ multiplex PCR; TCRdb's copy keeps in-frame clones and lacks some. The sample has about 39,000 clones, roughly 91% seen once. General study points: Researchers found peak circulating GvH clone levels linked to early post-transplant HvG declines. Elevated graft-versus-host to host-versus-graft clonal ratios in allografts were recorded for patients with graft-donor T cell macrochimerism. In recipient marrow, GvH clones were found, and some appeared first in ileum or blood.

The genes are TRBV29-1 and TRBJ2-1, with D unclear. This clonotype was obtained from a human patient who received an intestinal transplant, so some T cells may come from the graft donor. The source was PBMCs, collected 267 days after transplant. CDR3 protein: CSVVAGDGPRDYNEQFF. CDR3 nucleotide sequence: TGCAGCGTTGTCGCTGGGGATGGACCAAGGGACTACAATGAGCAGTTCTTC.